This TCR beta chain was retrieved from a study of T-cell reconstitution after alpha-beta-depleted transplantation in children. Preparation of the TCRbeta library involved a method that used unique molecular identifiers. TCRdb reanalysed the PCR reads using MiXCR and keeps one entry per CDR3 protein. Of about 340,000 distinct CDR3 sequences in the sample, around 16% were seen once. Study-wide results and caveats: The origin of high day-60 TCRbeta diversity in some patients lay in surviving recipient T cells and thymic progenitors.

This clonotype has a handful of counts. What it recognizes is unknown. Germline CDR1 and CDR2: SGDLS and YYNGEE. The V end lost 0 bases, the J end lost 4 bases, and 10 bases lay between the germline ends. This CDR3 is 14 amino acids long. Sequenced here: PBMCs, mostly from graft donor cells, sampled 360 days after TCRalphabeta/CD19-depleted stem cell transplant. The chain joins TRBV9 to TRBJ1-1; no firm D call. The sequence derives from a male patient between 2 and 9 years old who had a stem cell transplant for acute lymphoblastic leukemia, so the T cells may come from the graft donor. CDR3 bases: TGTGCCAGCAGCGTAGGCAAGAGAGCCACTGAAGCTTTCTTT. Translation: CASSVGKRATEAFF.